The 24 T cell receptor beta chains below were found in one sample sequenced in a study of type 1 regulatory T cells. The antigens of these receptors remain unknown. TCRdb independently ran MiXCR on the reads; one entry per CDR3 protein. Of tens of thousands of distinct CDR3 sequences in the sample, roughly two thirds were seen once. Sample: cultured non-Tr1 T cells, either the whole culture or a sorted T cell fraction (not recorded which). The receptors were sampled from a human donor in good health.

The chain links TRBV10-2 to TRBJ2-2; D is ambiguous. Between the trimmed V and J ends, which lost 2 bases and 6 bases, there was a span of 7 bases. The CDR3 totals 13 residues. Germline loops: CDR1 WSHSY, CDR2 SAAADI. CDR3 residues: CASSESSAGELFF. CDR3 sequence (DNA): TGCGCCAGCAGTGAGAGTTCGGCCGGGGAGCTGTTTTTT.

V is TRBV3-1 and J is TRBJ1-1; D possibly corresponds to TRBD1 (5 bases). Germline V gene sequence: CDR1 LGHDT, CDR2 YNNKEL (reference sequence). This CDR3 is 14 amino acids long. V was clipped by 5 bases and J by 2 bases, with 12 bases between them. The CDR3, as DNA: TGTGCCAGCAGCATGGGACTTCGTAACACTGAAGCTTTCTTT. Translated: CASSMGLRNTEAFF.

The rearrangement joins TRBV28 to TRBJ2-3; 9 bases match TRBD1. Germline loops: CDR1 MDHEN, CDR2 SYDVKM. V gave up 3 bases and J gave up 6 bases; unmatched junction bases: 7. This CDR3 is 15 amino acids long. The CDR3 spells CASSFRTGVGDTQYF. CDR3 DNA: TGTGCCAGCAGTTTCCGGACAGGGGTTGGGGATACGCAGTATTTT.

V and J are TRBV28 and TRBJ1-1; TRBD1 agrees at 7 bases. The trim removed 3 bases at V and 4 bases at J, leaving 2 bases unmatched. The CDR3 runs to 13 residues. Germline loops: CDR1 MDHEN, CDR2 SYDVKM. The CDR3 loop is CASSFPGGTEAFF. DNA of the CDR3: TGTGCCAGCAGTTTTCCAGGGGGCACTGAAGCTTTCTTT. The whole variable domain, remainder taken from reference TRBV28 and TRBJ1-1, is DVKVTQSSRYLVKRTGEKVFLECVQDMDHENMFWYRQDPGLGLRLIYFSYDVKMKEKGDIPEGYSVSREKKERFSLILESASTNQTSMYLCASSFPGGTEAFFGQGTRLTVV.

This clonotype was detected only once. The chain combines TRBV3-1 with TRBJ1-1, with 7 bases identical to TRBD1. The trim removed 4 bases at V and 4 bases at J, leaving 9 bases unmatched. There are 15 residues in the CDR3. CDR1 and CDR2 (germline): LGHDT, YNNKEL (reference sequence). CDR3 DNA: TGTGCCAGCAGCCCTAGACAGGGAGCCGGCACTGAAGCTTTCTTT. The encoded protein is CASSPRQGAGTEAFF.

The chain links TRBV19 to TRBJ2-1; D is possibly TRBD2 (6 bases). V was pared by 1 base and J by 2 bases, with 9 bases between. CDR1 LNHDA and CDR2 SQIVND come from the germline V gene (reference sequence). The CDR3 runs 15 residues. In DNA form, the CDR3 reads TGTGCCAGTAGTATAGCGGGAGAACCCTACAATGAGCAGTTCTTC. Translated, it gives CASSIAGEPYNEQFF.

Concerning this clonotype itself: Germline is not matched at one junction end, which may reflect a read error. The CDR3 sequence is CSANDRGKGDTEVFF. The CDR3, as DNA: TGCAGTGCTAATGACAGGGGCAAAGGGGACACTGAAGTTTTCTTT. The V and J genes are TRBV20-1 and TRBJ1-1; the match to TRBD1 covers 8 bases. The CDR3 has 15 residues. The germline V gene encodes CDR1 DFQATT and CDR2 SNEGSKA (reference sequence).

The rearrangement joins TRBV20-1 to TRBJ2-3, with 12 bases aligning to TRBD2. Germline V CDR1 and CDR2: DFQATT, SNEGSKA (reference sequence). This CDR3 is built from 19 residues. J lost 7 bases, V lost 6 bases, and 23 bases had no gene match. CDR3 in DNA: TGCAGTGCACAAGGCCAGGGGACCCTTCTAGCGGGAGGGCTATATACGCAGTATTTT. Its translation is CSAQGQGTLLAGGLYTQYF.

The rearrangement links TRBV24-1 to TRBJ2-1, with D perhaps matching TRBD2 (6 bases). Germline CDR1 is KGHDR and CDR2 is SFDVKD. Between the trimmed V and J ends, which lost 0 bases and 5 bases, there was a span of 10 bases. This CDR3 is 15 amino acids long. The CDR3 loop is CATSDLWRDDNEQFF. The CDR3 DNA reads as TGTGCCACCAGTGATTTGTGGCGGGACGACAATGAGCAGTTCTTC.

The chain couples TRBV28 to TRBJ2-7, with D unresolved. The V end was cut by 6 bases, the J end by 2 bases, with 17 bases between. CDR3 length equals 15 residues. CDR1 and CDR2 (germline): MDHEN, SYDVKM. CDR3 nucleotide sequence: TGTGCCAGCAGCCACCGAAAAAGCGTAACCTACGAGCAGTACTTC. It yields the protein CASSHRKSVTYEQYF.

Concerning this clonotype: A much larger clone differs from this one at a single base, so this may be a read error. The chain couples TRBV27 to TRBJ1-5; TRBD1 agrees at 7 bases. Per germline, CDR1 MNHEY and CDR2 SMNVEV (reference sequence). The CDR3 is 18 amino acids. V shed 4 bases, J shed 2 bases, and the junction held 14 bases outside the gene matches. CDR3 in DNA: TGTGCCAGCAGTTCCCTACCGGGACAGAGCAGGGGCAATCAGCCCCAGCATTTT. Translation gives CASSSLPGQSRGNQPQHF.

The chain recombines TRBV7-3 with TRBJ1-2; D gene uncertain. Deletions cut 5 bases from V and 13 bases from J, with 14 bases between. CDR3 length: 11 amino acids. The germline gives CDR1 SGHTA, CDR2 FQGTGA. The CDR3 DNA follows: TGTGCCAGCAGCCCGACAACCCCACGCACCTTC. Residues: CASSPTTPRTF.

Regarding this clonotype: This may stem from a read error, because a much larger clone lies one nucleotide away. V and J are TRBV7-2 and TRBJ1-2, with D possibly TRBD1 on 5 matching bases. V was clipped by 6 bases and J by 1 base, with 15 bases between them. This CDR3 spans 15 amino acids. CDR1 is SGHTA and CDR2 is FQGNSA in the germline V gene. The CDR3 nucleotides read TGTGCCAGCAGTCCACGGACATGGAGTAACTATGGCTACACCTTC. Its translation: CASSPRTWSNYGYTF.

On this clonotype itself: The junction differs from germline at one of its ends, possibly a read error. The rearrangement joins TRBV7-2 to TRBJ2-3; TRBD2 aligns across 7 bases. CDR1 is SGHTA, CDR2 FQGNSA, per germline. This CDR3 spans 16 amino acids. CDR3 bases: TGTGTCAGCAGCTTAGCTGGCGGGGGAAGCACAGATACGCAGTATTTT. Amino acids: CVSSLAGGGSTDTQYF. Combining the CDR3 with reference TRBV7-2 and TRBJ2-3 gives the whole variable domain GAGVSQSPSNKVTEKGKDVELRCDPISGHTALYWYRQSLGQGLEFLIYFQGNSAPDKSGLPSDRFSAERTGGSVSTLTIQRTQQEDSAVYLCVSSLAGGGSTDTQYFGPGTRLTVL.

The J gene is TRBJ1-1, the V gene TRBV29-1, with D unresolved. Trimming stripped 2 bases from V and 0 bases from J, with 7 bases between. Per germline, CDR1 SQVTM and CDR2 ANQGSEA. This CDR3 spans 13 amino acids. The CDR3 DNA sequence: TGCAGCGTTGAACACAGTTTGAACACTGAAGCTTTCTTT. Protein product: CSVEHSLNTEAFF.

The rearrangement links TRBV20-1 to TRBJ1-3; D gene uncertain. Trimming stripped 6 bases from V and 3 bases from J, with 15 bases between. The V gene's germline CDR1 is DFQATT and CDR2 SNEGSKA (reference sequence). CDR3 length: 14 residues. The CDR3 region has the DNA TGCAGTGCCAAATCCAGGAACCGTGGAAACACCATATATTTT. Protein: CSAKSRNRGNTIYF.

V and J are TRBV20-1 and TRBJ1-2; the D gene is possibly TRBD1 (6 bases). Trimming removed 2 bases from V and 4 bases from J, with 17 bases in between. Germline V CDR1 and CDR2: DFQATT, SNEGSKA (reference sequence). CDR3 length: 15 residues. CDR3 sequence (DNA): TGCAGTGCTAGATCGGGGGATGGAGGGGGCTATGGCTACACCTTC. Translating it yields CSARSGDGGGYGYTF.

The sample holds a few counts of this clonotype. DNA for the CDR3: TGTGCCAGCCAATTAGTAGCGGGAGTTTCTTTCCACGAGCAGTACTTC. This sequence encodes CASQLVAGVSFHEQYF. The chain couples TRBV27 to TRBJ2-7, with 9 positions matching TRBD2. With 8 bases clipped from V and 5 bases from J, the junction kept 16 bases outside the gene matches. The CDR3 spans 16 residues. The germline V gene has CDR1 MNHEY and CDR2 SMNVEV (reference sequence).

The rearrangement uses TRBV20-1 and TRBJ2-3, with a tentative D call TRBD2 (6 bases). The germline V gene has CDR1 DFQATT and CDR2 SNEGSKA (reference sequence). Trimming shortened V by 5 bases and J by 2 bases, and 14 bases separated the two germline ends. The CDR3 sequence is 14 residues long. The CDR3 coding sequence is TGCAGTGCTTTCAGAGCGGGCCTCACAGATACGCAGTATTTT. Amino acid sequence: CSAFRAGLTDTQYF.

CDR3 nucleotide sequence: TGTGCCAGCAGTCCGGACTCCCGTGGGATGAAGCAGTTCTTC. Protein product: CASSPDSRGMKQFF. The chain links TRBV12-3 or TRBV12-4 to TRBJ2-1; D might be TRBD2 (5 bases). The CDR3 spans 14 residues. The V end lost 5 bases, the J end lost 11 bases, and 19 bases lay between the germline ends.

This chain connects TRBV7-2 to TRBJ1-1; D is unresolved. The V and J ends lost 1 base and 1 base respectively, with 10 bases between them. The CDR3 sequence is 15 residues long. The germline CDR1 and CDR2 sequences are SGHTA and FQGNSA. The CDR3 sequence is CASSLERAGNTEAFF. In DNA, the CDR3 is TGTGCCAGCAGCTTAGAGCGGGCAGGGAACACTGAAGCTTTCTTT.

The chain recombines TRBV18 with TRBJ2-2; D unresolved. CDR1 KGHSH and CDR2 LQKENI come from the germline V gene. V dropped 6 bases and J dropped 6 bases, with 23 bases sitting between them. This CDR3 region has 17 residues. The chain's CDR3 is CASSLLPIGTQAGELFF. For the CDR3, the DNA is TGTGCCAGCTCCCTACTACCAATCGGAACGCAGGCCGGGGAGCTGTTTTTT.

The CDR3 protein is CASRLSYEQYF. The CDR3 DNA reads as TGTGCCAGCCGCCTTTCCTACGAGCAGTACTTC. The rearrangement links TRBV2 to TRBJ2-7; the D is unclear. The CDR3 has 11 residues. Per the germline V gene, CDR1 is SNHLY and CDR2 is FYNNEI. Trimming stripped 8 bases from V and 1 base from J, with 6 bases between.

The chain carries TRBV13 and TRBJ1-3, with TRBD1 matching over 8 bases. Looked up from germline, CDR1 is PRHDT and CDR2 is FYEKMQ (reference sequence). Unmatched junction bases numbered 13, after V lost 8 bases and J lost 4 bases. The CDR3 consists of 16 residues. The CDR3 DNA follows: TGTGCCAGCGCCGAAGGACAGGGATTTCTCGGAAACACCATATATTTT. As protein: CASAEGQGFLGNTIYF.